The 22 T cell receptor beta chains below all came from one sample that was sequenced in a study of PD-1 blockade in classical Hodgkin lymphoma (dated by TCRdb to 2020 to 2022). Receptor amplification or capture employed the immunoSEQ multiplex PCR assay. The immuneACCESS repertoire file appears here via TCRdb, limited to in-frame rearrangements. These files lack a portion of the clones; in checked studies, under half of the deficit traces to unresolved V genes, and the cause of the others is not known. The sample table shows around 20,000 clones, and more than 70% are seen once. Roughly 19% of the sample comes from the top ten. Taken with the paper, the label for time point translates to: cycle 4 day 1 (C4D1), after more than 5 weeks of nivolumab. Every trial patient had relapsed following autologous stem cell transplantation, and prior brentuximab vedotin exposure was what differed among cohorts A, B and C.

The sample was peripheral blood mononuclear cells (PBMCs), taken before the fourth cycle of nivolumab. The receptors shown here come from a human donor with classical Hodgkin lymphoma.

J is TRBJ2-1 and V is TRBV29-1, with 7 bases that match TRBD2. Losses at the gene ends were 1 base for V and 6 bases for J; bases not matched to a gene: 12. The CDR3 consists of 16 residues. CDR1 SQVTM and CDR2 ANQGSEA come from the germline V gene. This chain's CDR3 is CSVEGPRGGLSNEQFF. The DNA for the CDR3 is TGCAGCGTTGAAGGACCTAGGGGAGGGCTAAGCAATGAGCAGTTCTTC.

The CDR3 DNA reads as TGTGCCAGCAGTTTAATGTGGGGCAATGAGCAGTTCTTC. Its translation: CASSLMWGNEQFF. V is TRBV28 and J is TRBJ2-1; no definite D call. The V gene lost 2 bases and the J gene lost 6 bases, with 8 bases spanning the gap. This CDR3 comprises 13 residues. The germline CDR1 and CDR2 sequences are MDHEN and SYDVKM. Combining the CDR3 with reference TRBV28 and TRBJ2-1 gives the whole variable domain DVKVTQSSRYLVKRTGEKVFLECVQDMDHENMFWYRQDPGLGLRLIYFSYDVKMKEKGDIPEGYSVSREKKERFSLILESASTNQTSMYLCASSLMWGNEQFFGPGTRLTVL.

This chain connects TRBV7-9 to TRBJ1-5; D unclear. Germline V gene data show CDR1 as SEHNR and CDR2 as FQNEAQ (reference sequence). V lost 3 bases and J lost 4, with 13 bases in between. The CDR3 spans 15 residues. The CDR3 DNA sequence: TGTGCCAGCAGCTTCATAGGAGGAGGAAATCAGCCCCAGCATTTT. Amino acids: CASSFIGGGNQPQHF.

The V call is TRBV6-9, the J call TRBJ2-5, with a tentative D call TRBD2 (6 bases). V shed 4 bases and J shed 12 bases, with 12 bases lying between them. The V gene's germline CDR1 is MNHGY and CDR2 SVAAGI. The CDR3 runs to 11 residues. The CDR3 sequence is CASSSAGWEYF. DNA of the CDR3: TGTGCCAGCAGTTCCGCGGGGTGGGAGTACTTC.

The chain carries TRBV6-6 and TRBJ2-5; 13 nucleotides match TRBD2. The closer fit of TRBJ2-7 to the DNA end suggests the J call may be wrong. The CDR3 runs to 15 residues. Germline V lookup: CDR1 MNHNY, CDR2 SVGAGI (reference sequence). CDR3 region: CASSYGLAGAYEQYF. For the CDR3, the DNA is TGTGCCAGCAGTTACGGACTAGCGGGGGCGTACGAGCAGTACTTC.

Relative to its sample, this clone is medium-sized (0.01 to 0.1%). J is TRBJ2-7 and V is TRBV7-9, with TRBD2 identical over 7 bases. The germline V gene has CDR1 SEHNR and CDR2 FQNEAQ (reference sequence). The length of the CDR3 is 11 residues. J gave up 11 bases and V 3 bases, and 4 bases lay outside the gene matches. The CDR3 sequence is CASSLSTSKYF. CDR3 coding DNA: TGTGCCAGCAGCTTGTCGACTAGCAAGTACTTC. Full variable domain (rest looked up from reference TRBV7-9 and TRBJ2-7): DTGVSQNPRHKITKRGQNVTFRCDPISEHNRLYWYRQTLGQGPEFLTYFQNEAQLEKSRLLSDRFSAERPKGSFSTLEIQRTEQGDSAMYLCASSLSTSKYFGPGTRLTVT.

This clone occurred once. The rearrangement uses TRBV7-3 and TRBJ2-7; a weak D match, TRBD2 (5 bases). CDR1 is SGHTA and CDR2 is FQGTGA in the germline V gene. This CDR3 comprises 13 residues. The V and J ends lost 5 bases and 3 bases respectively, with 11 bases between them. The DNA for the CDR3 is TGTGCCAGCAGCCAGGACTCGGGCTACGAGCAGTACTTC. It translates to CASSQDSGYEQYF.

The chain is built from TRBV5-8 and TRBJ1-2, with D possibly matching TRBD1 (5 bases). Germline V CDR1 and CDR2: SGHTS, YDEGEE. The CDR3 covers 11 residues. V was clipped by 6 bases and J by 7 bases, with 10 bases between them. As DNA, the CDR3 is TGTGCCAGCAATCTGGGGCCTGGCTACACCTTC. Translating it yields CASNLGPGYTF. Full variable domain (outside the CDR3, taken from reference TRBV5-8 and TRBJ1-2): EAGVTQSPTHLIKTRGQQATLRCSPISGHTSVYWYQQALGLGLQFLLWYDEGEERNRGNFPPRFSGRQFPNYSSELNVNALELEDSALYLCASNLGPGYTFGSGTRLTVV.

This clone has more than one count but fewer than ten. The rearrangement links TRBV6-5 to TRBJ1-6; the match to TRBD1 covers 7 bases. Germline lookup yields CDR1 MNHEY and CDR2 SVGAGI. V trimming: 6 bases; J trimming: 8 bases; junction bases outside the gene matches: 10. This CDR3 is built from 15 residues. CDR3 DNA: TGTGCCAGCAGCTCGACAGGGATAATATATTCACCCCTCCACTTT. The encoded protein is CASSSTGIIYSPLHF.

CDR3: CASSFSATNTGELFF. CDR3 DNA sequence: TGTGCCAGCAGCTTTTCGGCAACGAACACCGGGGAGCTGTTTTTT. The chain recombines TRBV7-9 with TRBJ2-2; D not certain. The germline V gene has CDR1 SEHNR and CDR2 FQNEAQ (reference sequence). V was trimmed by 3 bases and J by 0 bases, leaving 8 bases between them. There are 15 residues in the CDR3.

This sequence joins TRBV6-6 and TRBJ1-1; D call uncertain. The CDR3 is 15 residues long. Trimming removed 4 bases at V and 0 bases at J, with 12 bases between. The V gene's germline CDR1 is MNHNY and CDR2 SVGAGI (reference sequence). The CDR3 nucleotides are TGTGCCAGCAGTTCCGTTTGGGGTATGAACACTGAAGCTTTCTTT. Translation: CASSSVWGMNTEAFF.

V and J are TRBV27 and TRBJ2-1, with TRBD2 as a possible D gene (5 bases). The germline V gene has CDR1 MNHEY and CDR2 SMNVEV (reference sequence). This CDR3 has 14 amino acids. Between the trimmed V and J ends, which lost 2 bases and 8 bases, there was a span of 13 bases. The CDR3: CASSLVGEGDEQFF. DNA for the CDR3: TGTGCCAGCAGTTTAGTTGGCGAGGGAGATGAGCAGTTCTTC.

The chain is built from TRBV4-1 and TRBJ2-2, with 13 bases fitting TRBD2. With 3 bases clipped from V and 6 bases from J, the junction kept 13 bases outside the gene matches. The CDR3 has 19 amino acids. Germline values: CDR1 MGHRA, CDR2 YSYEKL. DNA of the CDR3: TGCGCCAGCAGCCACGGACTAGCGGGGGAGAGTCGGTACGCCGGGGAGCTGTTTTTT. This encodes CASSHGLAGESRYAGELFF.

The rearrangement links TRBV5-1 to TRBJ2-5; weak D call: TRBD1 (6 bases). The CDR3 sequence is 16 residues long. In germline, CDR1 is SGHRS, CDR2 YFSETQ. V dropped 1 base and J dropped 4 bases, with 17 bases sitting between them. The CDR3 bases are TGCGCCAGCAGCTTGACCATCAGGGGCCCGTTAGAGACCCAGTACTTC. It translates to CASSLTIRGPLETQYF.

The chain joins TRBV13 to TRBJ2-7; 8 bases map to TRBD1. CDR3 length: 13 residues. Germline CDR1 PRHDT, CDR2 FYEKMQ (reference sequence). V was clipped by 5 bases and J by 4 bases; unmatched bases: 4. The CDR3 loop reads CASSLDRGYEQYF. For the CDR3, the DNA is TGTGCCAGCAGCCTTGACAGGGGTTACGAGCAGTACTTC.

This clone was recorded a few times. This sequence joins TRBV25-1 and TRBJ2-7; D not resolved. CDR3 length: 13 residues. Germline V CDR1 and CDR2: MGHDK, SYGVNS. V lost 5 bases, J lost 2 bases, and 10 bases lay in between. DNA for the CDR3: TGTGCCAGCAGTACAACAGCGACCTACGAGCAGTACTTC. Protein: CASSTTATYEQYF.

The CDR3: CASSSSGRAHSYNEQFF. As DNA, the CDR3 is TGTGCCAGCAGCTCTTCGGGGAGGGCTCACTCCTACAATGAGCAGTTCTTC. This chain uses TRBV13 with TRBJ2-1; 7 nucleotides agree with TRBD2. J was trimmed by 0 bases and V by 4 bases; bases with no gene match: 9. The CDR3 totals 17 residues. The germline gives CDR1 PRHDT, CDR2 FYEKMQ (reference sequence).

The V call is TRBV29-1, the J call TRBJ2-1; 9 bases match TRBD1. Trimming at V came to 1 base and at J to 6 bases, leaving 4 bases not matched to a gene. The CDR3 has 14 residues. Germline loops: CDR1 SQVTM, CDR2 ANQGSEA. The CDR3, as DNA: TGCAGCGTTGAAGGGACAGGGGTTATCAATGAGCAGTTCTTC. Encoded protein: CSVEGTGVINEQFF.

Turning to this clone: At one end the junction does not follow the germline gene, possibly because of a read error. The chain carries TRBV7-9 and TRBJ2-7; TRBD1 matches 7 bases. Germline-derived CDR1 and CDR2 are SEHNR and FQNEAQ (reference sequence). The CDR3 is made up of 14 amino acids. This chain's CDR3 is CASSLAQGNNEQYF. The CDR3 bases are TGTGCCAGCAGCCTAGCACAGGGGAATAACGAGCAGTACTTC.

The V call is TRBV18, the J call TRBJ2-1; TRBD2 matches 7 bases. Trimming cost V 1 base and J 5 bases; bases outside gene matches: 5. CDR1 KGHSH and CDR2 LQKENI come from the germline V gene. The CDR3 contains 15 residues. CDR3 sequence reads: CASSPRLAGNNEQFF. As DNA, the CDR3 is TGTGCCAGCTCACCACGTTTAGCGGGTAACAATGAGCAGTTCTTC.

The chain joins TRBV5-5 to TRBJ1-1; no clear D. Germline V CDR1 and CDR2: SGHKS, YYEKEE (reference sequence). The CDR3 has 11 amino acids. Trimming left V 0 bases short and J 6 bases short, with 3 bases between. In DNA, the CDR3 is TGTGCCAGCAGCTTGGACCCTGAAGCTTTCTTT. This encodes CASSLDPEAFF.

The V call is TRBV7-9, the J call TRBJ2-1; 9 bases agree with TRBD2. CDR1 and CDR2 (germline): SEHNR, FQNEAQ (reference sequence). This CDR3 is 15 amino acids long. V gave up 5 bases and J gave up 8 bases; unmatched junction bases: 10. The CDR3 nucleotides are TGTGCCAGCAGCCAGCTAGCGGGAAGCGTCTATGAGCAGTTCTTC. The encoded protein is CASSQLAGSVYEQFF. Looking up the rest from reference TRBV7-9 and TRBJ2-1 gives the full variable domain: DTGVSQNPRHKITKRGQNVTFRCDPISEHNRLYWYRQTLGQGPEFLTYFQNEAQLEKSRLLSDRFSAERPKGSFSTLEIQRTEQGDSAMYLCASSQLAGSVYEQFFGPGTRLTVL.